This TCR beta chain came from a study of T cell changes during pregnancy in multiple sclerosis. The CDR3 region is 14 residues in length, termini included. Per germline, CDR1 LNHDA and CDR2 SQIVND (reference sequence). A word on this clone: Because the CDR3's place on the DNA is in doubt, the DNA is left out and the CDR3 is given as listed by TCRdb.

Here immunoSEQ multiplex PCR was the method, and the copy in TCRdb shows in-frame clones only, minus some. The data contain tens of thousands of clones, 90% to 95% of them singletons. Sequencing used peripheral blood, obtained after pregnancy. This clonotype originated in a female donor in good health, enrolled as a control in a pregnancy study. The gene calls are TRBV19 and TRBJ1-2. The CDR3 sequence: CASSIPRLFFGYTF.